This T cell receptor beta chain was sequenced for a study of blood T cell repertoires in COVID-19. Study context: Material from acute and convalescent COVID-19 was sourced from the United States, Italy and Spain. T cells, B-cell-depleted T cells, or PBMCs supplied cDNA or gDNA.

Germline V lookup: CDR1 SGHRS, CDR2 YFSETQ. V lost 4 bases to trimming and J lost 2 bases, with 13 bases between them. The CDR3 spans 15 residues. Source study methods: The authors estimated nucleated cell counts from reference gene primer amplification. The assay was immunoSEQ multiplex PCR, and TCRdb's table has in-frame clones only and misses some. The DNA was the basis for D and trimming; V, J and clone size are from that table. The data contain 90,000 to 100,000 clones, 82% of them singletons. This clone has only a few counts. V and J are TRBV5-1 and TRBJ1-5, with D unresolved. Material for sequencing was peripheral blood. This receptor was obtained from an older man with acute or convalescent COVID-19. CDR3 nucleotides: TGCGCCAGCAGCCTCGACGGAGTAGGCAATCAGCCCCAGCATTTT. This encodes CASSLDGVGNQPQHF.